The 21 T cell receptor beta chains listed next were all sequenced from one sample in a study of cytomegalovirus exposure and HLA in healthy donors. TCRdb keeps only in-frame clones here, not all; method: immunoSEQ multiplex PCR. The sample has more than 95,000 clones; roughly 89% are singletons. Sequenced material: PBMCs. The receptors here all came from a woman younger than 30 in good health and CMV-seronegative.

As concerns this clone: Sequence at one end of the junction differs from germline and may be a read error. The chain links TRBV2 to TRBJ1-2; 7 positions match TRBD1. This CDR3 contains 15 residues. Per the germline V gene, CDR1 is SNHLY and CDR2 is FYNNEI. The CDR3 loop reads CASSVTGQDNYGYTF. Here the CDR3 DNA reads TGTGCCAGCAGTGTGACCGGACAGGACAACTACGGCTACACCTTC.

The chain combines TRBV4-2 with TRBJ2-7; D is possibly TRBD2 (6 bases). V lost 0 bases and J lost 0, with 15 bases in between. This CDR3 contains 17 residues. Germline V gives CDR1 LGHNA, CDR2 YNFKEQ. The CDR3 DNA sequence: TGTGCCAGCAGCCAAGATCAAATAGCGGCAGACTCCTACGAGCAGTACTTC. This gives the protein CASSQDQIAADSYEQYF.

The chain recombines TRBV5-8 with TRBJ1-1; the D is unclear. Germline lookup yields CDR1 SGHTS and CDR2 YDEGEE. The CDR3 runs 11 residues. The ends were cut back, 9 bases at V and 0 bases at J, with 6 bases in the middle. The CDR3 protein is CATHLNTEAFF. CDR3 sequence (DNA): TGTGCCACACACCTGAACACTGAAGCTTTCTTT.

The chain employs TRBV6-5 and TRBJ1-2; D is possibly TRBD1 (6 bases). The CDR3 sequence is 13 residues long. Germline CDR1 reads MNHEY; CDR2 reads SVGAGI. Trimming took 6 bases from V and 3 from J, leaving 11 bases between them. Here the CDR3 reads CASRDRVYYGYTF. DNA of the CDR3: TGTGCCAGCAGGGACAGAGTATACTATGGCTACACCTTC.

The chain combines TRBV13 with TRBJ1-6, with 7 bases that match TRBD1. Germline trimming cut 5 bases from V and 10 bases from J; bases unmatched to any gene: 17. The CDR3 is 17 residues long. Per germline, CDR1 PRHDT and CDR2 FYEKMQ (reference sequence). The CDR3 sequence: CASSQQGRQGSYSPLHF. The CDR3 DNA follows: TGTGCCAGCAGCCAACAGGGTAGACAGGGAAGTTACTCACCCCTCCACTTT.

This chain connects TRBV7-8 to TRBJ1-1; weak D call: TRBD1 (6 bases). In germline, CDR1 is SGHVS, CDR2 FQNEAQ. With 4 bases removed from V and 5 bases from J, the gap between germline ends came to 11 bases. This CDR3 spans 13 amino acids. CDR3 in DNA: TGTGCCAGCAGCTCCAGGGGCGCTACTGAAGCTTTCTTT. It specifies CASSSRGATEAFF.

The chain employs TRBV7-9 and TRBJ2-2; D gene ambiguous. Trimming pared 5 bases from V and 7 bases from J, leaving 20 bases between. Germline V gene data show CDR1 as SEHNR and CDR2 as FQNEAQ (reference sequence). The CDR3 sequence is 16 residues long. The CDR3 here is CASSRPLLGLDGELFF. The DNA for the CDR3 is TGTGCCAGCAGCCGCCCCCTGTTGGGTCTAGACGGGGAGCTGTTTTTT.

V and J are TRBV7-8 and TRBJ2-2, with D possibly TRBD1 on 5 matching bases. The ends were cut back, 3 bases at V and 0 bases at J, with 8 bases in the middle. Per the germline V gene, CDR1 is SGHVS and CDR2 is FQNEAQ. The CDR3 totals 15 residues. The CDR3 is CASSFGQANTGELFF. Here the CDR3 DNA reads TGTGCCAGCAGCTTTGGACAAGCGAACACCGGGGAGCTGTTTTTT.

This sequence joins TRBV2 and TRBJ1-4, with D possibly being TRBD1 (5 bases). V lost 6 bases, J lost 0 bases, and 14 bases lay in between. The CDR3 contains 16 residues. Germline V gene lookup returns CDR1 SNHLY and CDR2 FYNNEI. CDR3 nucleotides: TGTGCCAGCAGAGGGGCCTTTAGGGCAACTAATGAAAAACTGTTTTTT. Translating gives CASRGAFRATNEKLFF. Looking up the rest from reference TRBV2 and TRBJ1-4 gives the full variable domain: EPEVTQTPSHQVTQMGQEVILRCVPISNHLYFYWYRQILGQKVEFLVSFYNNEISEKSEIFDDQFSVERPDGSNFTLKIRSTKLEDSAMYFCASRGAFRATNEKLFFGSGTQLSVL.

The chain couples TRBV28 to TRBJ1-5, with D possibly TRBD1 on 5 matching bases. From germline, CDR1 is MDHEN and CDR2 SYDVKM. V lost 6 bases and J lost 9, with 12 bases in between. This CDR3 comprises 12 residues. The CDR3 reads CASSGGTGPQHF. CDR3 DNA: TGTGCCAGCAGCGGGGGGACGGGGCCCCAGCATTTT.

The chain employs TRBV19 and TRBJ1-1; D is uncertain. The CDR3 totals 14 residues. Between the trimmed V and J ends, which lost 2 bases and 4 bases, there was a span of 11 bases. Germline V lookup: CDR1 LNHDA, CDR2 SQIVND (reference sequence). The CDR3 here is CASSIFEGGTEAFF. As DNA, the CDR3 is TGTGCCAGTAGTATATTCGAAGGAGGCACTGAAGCTTTCTTT.

The V gene is TRBV19, the J gene TRBJ1-4; 8 bases are shared with TRBD1. Germline V gives CDR1 LNHDA, CDR2 SQIVND (reference sequence). CDR3 length: 16 amino acids. Trimming took 5 bases from V and 0 from J; bases not matched to a gene: 5. CDR3 sequence: CASSEPGGATNEKLFF. CDR3 sequence (DNA): TGTGCCAGTAGTGAACCAGGGGGCGCAACTAATGAAAAACTGTTTTTT.

The V and J genes are TRBV5-1 and TRBJ1-2; D may be TRBD1 (6 bases). V was pared by 0 bases and J by 4 bases, with 10 bases between. Germline-derived CDR1 and CDR2 are SGHRS and YFSETQ. The CDR3 is 14 residues long. The CDR3 region is CASSLGTDVYGYTF. In DNA, the CDR3 is TGCGCCAGCAGCTTGGGGACAGATGTCTATGGCTACACCTTC.

This rearrangement joins TRBV5-1 to TRBJ2-2, with 9 positions matching TRBD1. V lost 2 bases and J lost 5; bases outside the gene matches: 1. The CDR3 extends over 14 amino acids. Germline V gene lookup returns CDR1 SGHRS and CDR2 YFSETQ. The CDR3 protein is CASSLQGATGELFF. In nucleotides, the CDR3 is TGCGCCAGCAGCTTACAGGGGGCAACCGGGGAGCTGTTTTTT.

Turning to this clone: Other nucleotide sequences from this sample produce the same CDR3. CDR3 sequence reads: CSVGAGGGPSLYQETQYF. CDR3 nucleotide sequence: TGCAGCGTTGGGGCGGGCGGGGGGCCTTCTTTGTACCAAGAGACCCAGTACTTC. The V and J genes are TRBV29-1 and TRBJ2-5; 8 bases line up with TRBD2. J lost 0 bases, V lost 4 bases, and 16 bases had no gene match. From germline, CDR1 is SQVTM and CDR2 ANQGSEA. The CDR3 is made up of 18 amino acids.

The table lists this clone with many counts. The genes are TRBV2 and TRBJ2-2, with D perhaps TRBD1 (5 bases). Germline V gives CDR1 SNHLY, CDR2 FYNNEI. Trimming removed 7 bases from V and 6 bases from J, with 9 bases in between. This CDR3 has 12 amino acids. The CDR3 DNA sequence: TGTGCCAGCAAGGGGTCCCCCGGGGAGCTGTTTTTT. Residues: CASKGSPGELFF.

The CDR3 DNA reads TGCGCCAGCAGCCAAAGGAGGGGGGGACTAGAGGATTACGAGCAGTACTTC. Translated, it gives CASSQRRGGLEDYEQYF. The chain has TRBV4-3 and TRBJ2-7; TRBD2 aligns across 8 bases. Germline V gives CDR1 LGHNA, CDR2 YSLEER. CDR3 length: 17 amino acids. With V trimmed by 2 bases and J by 4 bases, 13 bases remained unmatched.

The chain has TRBV18 and TRBJ1-1; D gene unclear. V was clipped by 2 bases and J by 7 bases, with 14 bases between them. Germline V gene sequence: CDR1 KGHSH, CDR2 LQKENI. This CDR3 region has 14 residues. The CDR3 reads CASSPNEAFGEAFF. Here the CDR3 DNA reads TGTGCCAGCTCACCAAATGAGGCGTTTGGTGAAGCTTTCTTT.

V gene TRBV5-6 combines with J gene TRBJ1-4; D ambiguous. This CDR3 is built from 13 residues. The V gene lost 4 bases and the J gene lost 3 bases, with 7 bases spanning the gap. Germline lookup yields CDR1 SGHDT and CDR2 YYEEEE. The CDR3 protein is CASSTGANEKLFF. CDR3 in DNA: TGTGCCAGCAGCACCGGAGCTAATGAAAAACTGTTTTTT.

The rearrangement uses TRBV4-2 and TRBJ2-2; the D is unclear. The CDR3 is made up of 14 amino acids. Trimming cost V 0 bases and J 6 bases, with 8 bases left between them. Germline V gene sequence: CDR1 LGHNA, CDR2 YNFKEQ. The CDR3 sequence is CASSQDFAPGELFF. The CDR3 coding sequence is TGTGCCAGCAGCCAAGATTTTGCGCCCGGGGAGCTGTTTTTT.

This chain uses TRBV27 with TRBJ1-3; unclear D gene. Looked up from germline, CDR1 is MNHEY and CDR2 is SMNVEV (reference sequence). There are 15 residues in the CDR3. Trimming stripped 4 bases from V and 0 bases from J, with 10 bases between. The CDR3 DNA is TGTGCCAGCAGTTCGGCGGCAGCCTCTGGAAACACCATATATTTT. This sequence encodes CASSSAAASGNTIYF.